The following is a T cell receptor beta chain sequence with its context. The antigen is undetermined. The CDR3 length is 13 residues. The J segment lost 5 bases and the V segment lost 5 bases, leaving 5 bases of the junction unmatched. Germline V CDR1 and CDR2: SEHNR, FQNEAQ (reference sequence). This specimen comes from a study of cytomegalovirus exposure and HLA in healthy donors. Across the study: As released early, the data held 70 million to 100 million unique TCRs from HLA-typed donors. General study results and limits: Reported findings show TCR beta sequences accurately forecast HLA-A and HLA-B alleles in most subjects. Serostatus for CMV was the only available immune exposure information.

Primers for the PCR totalled 60 Vbeta and 13 Jbeta. TCRdb's table, derived via immunoSEQ multiplex PCR, lists solely in-frame clones and lacks some. The sample lists under 200,000 clones, around nine tenths seen once, with around 0.85% in the top ten. The clonotype was recovered from a woman aged 30 to 39 in good health and CMV-seronegative. The gene calls are TRBV7-9 and TRBJ1-2; 7 nucleotides align to TRBD1. Sequencing was done on a sample of PBMCs. The CDR3 spells CASSPGTAYGYTF. In nucleotides, the CDR3 is TGTGCCAGCAGCCCCGGGACAGCTTATGGCTACACCTTC.